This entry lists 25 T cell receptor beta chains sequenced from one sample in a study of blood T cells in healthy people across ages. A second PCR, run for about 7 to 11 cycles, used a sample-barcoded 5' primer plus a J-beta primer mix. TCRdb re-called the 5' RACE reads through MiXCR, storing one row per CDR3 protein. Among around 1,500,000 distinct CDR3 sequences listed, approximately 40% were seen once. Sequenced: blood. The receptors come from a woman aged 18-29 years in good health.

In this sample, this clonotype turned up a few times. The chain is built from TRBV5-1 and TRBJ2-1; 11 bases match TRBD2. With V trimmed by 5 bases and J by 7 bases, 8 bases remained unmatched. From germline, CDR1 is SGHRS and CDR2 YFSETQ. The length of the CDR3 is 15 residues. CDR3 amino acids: CASRRSRTSGNEQFF. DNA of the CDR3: TGCGCCAGCAGGAGATCTCGGACTAGCGGGAATGAGCAGTTCTTC.

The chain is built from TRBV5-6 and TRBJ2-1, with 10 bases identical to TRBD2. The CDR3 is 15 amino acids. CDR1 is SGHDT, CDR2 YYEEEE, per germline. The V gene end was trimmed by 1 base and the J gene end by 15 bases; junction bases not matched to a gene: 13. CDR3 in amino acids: CASSLPIAGGLRPFF. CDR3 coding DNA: TGTGCCAGCAGCTTGCCGATAGCGGGAGGTTTACGTCCGTTCTTC.

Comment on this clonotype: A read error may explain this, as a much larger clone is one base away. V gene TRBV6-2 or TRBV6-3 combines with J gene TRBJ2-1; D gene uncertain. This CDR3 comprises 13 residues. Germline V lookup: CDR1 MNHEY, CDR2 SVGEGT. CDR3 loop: CASSLRINNGQFF. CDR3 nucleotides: TGTGCCAGCAGTCTACGAATCAACAATGGGCAGTTCTTC.

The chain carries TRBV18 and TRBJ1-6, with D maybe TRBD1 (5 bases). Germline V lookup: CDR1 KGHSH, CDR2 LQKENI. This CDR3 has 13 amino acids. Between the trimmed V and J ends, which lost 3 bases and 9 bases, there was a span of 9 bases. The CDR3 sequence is CASSPGGGSPLHF. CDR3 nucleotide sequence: TGTGCCAGCTCACCCGGGGGTGGTTCACCCCTCCACTTT.

The CDR3 spells CASSQEGHYTF. Written as DNA, the CDR3 is TGCGCCAGCAGCCAAGAGGGACACTACACCTTC. V gene TRBV4-1 combines with J gene TRBJ1-2, with a possible D match to TRBD1 (6 bases). The CDR3 loop spans 11 amino acids. Trimming stripped 0 bases from V and 10 bases from J, with 6 bases between. In germline, CDR1 is MGHRA, CDR2 YSYEKL.

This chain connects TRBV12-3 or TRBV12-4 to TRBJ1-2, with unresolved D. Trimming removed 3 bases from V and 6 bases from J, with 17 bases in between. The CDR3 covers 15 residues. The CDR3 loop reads CASSLAGASRDGYTF. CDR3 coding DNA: TGTGCCAGCAGTTTGGCAGGAGCCTCTCGCGATGGCTACACCTTC.

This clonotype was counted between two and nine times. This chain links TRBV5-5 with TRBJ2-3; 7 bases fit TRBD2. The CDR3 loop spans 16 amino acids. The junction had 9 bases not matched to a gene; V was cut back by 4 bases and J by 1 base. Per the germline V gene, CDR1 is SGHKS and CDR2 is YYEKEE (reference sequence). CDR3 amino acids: CASSGWFREGTDTQYF. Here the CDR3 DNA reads TGTGCCAGCAGCGGGTGGTTCCGGGAGGGCACAGATACGCAGTATTTT.

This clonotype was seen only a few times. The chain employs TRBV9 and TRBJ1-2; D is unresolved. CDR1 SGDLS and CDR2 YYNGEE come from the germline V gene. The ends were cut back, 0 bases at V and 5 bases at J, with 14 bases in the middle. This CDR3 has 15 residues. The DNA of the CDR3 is TGTGCCAGCAGCGTAGCTGGGGAGAGGGTTTATGGCTACACCTTC. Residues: CASSVAGERVYGYTF.

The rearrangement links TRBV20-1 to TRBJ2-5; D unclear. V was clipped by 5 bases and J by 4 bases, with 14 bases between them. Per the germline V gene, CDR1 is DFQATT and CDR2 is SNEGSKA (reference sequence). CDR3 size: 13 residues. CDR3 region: CSAPVSIGETQYF. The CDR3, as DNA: TGCAGTGCTCCTGTCTCGATCGGAGAGACCCAGTACTTC.

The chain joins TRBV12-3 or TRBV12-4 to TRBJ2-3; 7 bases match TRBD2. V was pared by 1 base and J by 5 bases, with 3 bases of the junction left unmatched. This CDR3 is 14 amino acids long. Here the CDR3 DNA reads TGTGCCAGCAGTTTAGGGGGGGGGATAGATACGCAGTATTTT. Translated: CASSLGGGIDTQYF.

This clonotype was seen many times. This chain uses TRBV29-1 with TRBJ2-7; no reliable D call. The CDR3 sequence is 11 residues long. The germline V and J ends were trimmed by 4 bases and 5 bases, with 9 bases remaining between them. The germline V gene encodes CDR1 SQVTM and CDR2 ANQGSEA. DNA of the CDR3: TGCAGCGTTGGACCGGTCCACGAGCAGTACTTC. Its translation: CSVGPVHEQYF.

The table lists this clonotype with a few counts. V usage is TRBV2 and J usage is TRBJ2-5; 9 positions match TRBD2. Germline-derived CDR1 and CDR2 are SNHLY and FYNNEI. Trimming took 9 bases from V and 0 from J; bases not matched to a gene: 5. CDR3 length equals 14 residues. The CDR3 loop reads CARTVAGDQETQYF. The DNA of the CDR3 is TGTGCCAGGACGGTAGCGGGGGACCAAGAGACCCAGTACTTC.

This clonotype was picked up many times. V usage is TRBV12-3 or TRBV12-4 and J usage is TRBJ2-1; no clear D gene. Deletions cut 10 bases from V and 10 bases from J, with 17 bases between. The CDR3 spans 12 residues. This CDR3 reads CATTILGKEQFF. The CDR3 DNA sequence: TGTGCCACCACGATTTTGGGCAAGGAGCAGTTCTTC.

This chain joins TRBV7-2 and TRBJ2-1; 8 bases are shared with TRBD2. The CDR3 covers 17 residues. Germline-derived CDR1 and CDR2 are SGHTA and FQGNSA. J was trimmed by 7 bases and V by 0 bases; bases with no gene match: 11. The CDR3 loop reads CASSLAEVAGLRNEQFF. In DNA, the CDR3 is TGTGCCAGCAGCTTAGCGGAAGTAGCGGGACTTAGGAATGAGCAGTTCTTC.

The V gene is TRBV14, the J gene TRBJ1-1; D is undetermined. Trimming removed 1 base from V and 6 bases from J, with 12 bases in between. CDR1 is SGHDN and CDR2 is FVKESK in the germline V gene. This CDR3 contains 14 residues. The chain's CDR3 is CASSQVAGRAEAFF. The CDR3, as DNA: TGTGCCAGCAGCCAAGTTGCGGGGAGAGCTGAAGCTTTCTTT.

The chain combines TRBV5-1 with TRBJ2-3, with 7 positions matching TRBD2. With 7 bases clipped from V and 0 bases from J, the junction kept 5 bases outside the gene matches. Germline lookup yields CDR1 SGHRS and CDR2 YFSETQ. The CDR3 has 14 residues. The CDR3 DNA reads TGCGCCAGCGCTGTAGCGGGCAGCACAGATACGCAGTATTTT. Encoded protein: CASAVAGSTDTQYF.

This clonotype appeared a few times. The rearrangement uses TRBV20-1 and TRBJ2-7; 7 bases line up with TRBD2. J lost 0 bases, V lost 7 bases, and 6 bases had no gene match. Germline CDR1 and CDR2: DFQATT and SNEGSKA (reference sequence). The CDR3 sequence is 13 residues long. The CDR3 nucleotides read TGCAGTGTGGGCGGGGGTCACTCCTACGAGCAGTACTTC. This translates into CSVGGGHSYEQYF.

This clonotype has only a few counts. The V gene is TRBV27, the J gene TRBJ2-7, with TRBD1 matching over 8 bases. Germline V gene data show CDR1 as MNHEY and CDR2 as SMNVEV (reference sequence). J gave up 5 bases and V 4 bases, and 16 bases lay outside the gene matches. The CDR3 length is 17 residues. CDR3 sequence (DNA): TGTGCCAGCAGTTCAGAGCTCGACCGGACAGGGCGGGACGAGCAGTACTTC. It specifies CASSSELDRTGRDEQYF.

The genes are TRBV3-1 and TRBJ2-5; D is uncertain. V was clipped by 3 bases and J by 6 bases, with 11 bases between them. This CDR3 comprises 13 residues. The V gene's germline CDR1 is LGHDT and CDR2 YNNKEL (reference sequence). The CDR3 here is CASSHLQSQTQYF. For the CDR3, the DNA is TGTGCCAGCAGCCACTTACAAAGCCAGACCCAGTACTTC.

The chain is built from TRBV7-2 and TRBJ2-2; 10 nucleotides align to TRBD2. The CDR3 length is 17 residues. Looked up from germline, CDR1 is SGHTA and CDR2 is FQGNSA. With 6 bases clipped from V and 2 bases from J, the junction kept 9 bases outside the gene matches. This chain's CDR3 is CASSRRLAGTNTGELFF. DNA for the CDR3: TGTGCCAGCAGTCGAAGACTAGCGGGCACTAACACCGGGGAGCTGTTTTTT.

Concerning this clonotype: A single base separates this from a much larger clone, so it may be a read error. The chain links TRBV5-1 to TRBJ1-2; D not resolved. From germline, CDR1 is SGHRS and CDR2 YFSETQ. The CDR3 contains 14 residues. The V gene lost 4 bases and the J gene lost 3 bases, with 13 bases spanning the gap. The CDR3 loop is CASSVDGVYYGYTF. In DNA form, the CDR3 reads TGCGCCAGCAGCGTGGACGGAGTCTACTATGGCTACACCTTC.

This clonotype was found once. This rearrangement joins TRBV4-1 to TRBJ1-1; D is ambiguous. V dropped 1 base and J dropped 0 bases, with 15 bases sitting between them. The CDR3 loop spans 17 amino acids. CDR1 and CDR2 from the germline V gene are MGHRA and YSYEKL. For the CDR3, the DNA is TGCGCCAGCAGCCAAGTAGTGGCAGCCACGCTGAACACTGAAGCTTTCTTT. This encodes CASSQVVAATLNTEAFF.

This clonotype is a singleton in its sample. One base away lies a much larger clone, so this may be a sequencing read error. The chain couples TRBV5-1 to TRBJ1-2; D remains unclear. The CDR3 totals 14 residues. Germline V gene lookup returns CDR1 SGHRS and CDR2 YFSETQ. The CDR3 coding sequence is TGCGCCAGCAGCTTAGTAGGAGCGGACTATGGCTACAGCTTC. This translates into CASSLVGADYGYSF.

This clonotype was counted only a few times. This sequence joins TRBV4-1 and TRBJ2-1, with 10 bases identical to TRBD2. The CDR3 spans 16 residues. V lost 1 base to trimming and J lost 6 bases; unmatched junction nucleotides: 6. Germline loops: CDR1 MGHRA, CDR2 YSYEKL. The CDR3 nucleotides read TGCGCCAGCAGCCAAGGCATGGCTAGCGGGAGCAATGAGCAGTTCTTC. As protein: CASSQGMASGSNEQFF.

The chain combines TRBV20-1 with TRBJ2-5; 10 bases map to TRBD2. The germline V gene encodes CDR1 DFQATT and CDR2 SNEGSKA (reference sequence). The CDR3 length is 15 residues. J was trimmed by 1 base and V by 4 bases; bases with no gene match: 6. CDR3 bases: TGCAGTGCTACGATAGCGGGAGGTAGCCAAGAGACCCAGTACTTC. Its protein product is CSATIAGGSQETQYF.